These T cell receptor beta chains were read from a single sample in a study of blood T cell repertoires in COVID-19. Using immunoSEQ multiplex PCR, the repertoire was profiled, and TCRdb retains in-frame clones only, with some absent. The sample yields 200,000 to 250,000 clones, about nine tenths seen once. Material for sequencing was peripheral blood. These TCRs come from a man aged 50-60 years with COVID-19, enrolled during active disease. Each CDR3 is given with its conserved first and last residue. The D gene is left open where the match is weak. Clone size is shown for a subset of rows, as once, few, many or a class of expanded clone.

abundance,j_gene,v_gene,d_gene,CDR3nt,CDR3aa
.,TRBJ2-3,TRBV10-3,TRBD2,TGTGCCATCAGTCGGCTAGCGGAAGATAGCACAGATACGCAGTATTTT,CAISRLAEDSTDTQYF
.,TRBJ1-1,TRBV14,TRBD1,TGTGCCTGTAGCAGGGGGCATGACACTGAAGCTTTCTTT,CACSRGHDTEAFF
few,TRBJ2-3,TRBV27,.,TGTGCCAGCAGTAAGAGACAAGTCCTTAATACGCAGTATTTT,CASSKRQVLNTQYF
.,TRBJ2-3,TRBV11-2,TRBD2,TGTGCCAGCAGCTTAGCAGCTAGCGGGACCACAGATACGCAGTATTTT,CASSLAASGTTDTQYF
.,TRBJ2-4,TRBV7-9,.,TGTGCCAGCAGCTTATTAGGAGTAGGCAAAAACATTCAGTACTTC,CASSLLGVGKNIQYF
few,TRBJ2-7,TRBV2,TRBD1,TGTGCCAGCAGCCGGGGACAGGCTGGCTACGAGCAGTACTTC,CASSRGQAGYEQYF
.,TRBJ1-5,TRBV3-1/TRBV3-2,.,TGTGCCAGCAGCCAAGGAAGCGGGGTCGGGCCCCAGCATTTT,CASSQGSGVGPQHF
.,TRBJ1-6,TRBV6-6,.,TGTGCCAGCAGACACCCTGAATCACCCCTCCACTTT,CASRHPESPLHF
.,TRBJ2-7,TRBV18,.,TGTGCCAGCTCACAACCTACAGGGAGATGGTACGAGCAGTACTTC,CASSQPTGRWYEQYF
.,TRBJ1-4,TRBV7-9,TRBD1,TGTGCCAGCAGCCTTCCGGGACAGGGTGATGAAAAACTGTTTTTT,CASSLPGQGDEKLFF
once,TRBJ1-5,TRBV19,.,TGTGCCAGTAGTCCTCAGGGTAGCAATCAGCCCCAGCATTTT,CASSPQGSNQPQHF
.,TRBJ1-4,TRBV28,.,TGTGCCAGCAGTTTCCCCGGAGGCCCCCTTAATGAAAAACTGTTTTTT,CASSFPGGPLNEKLFF
.,TRBJ2-1,TRBV27,TRBD2,TGTGCCAGCAGTCCCCCGGGACTAGCGGGAGTCGATGAGCAGTTCTTC,CASSPPGLAGVDEQFF
few,TRBJ2-1,TRBV5-6,TRBD1,TGTGCCAGCAGCTTGGACAGGGGACCCTACAATGAGCAGTTCTTC,CASSLDRGPYNEQFF
.,TRBJ1-5,TRBV28,.,TGTGCCAGCAGGATACAGGGTCCCCCTAGCAATCAGCCCCAGCATTTT,CASRIQGPPSNQPQHF
.,TRBJ1-6,TRBV30,TRBD1,TGTGCCTGGAGTGTAGAGGGGGCGAGCTCCTATAATTCACCCCTCCACTTT,CAWSVEGASSYNSPLHF